Described below is a single T cell receptor beta chain sequence and its context. The antigen remains unidentified. This sample is drawn from a study of shared clonotypes between healthy human individuals. Study-wide results and limits: Between a few donors, naive CD4 clonotypes were shared at a level of around 5.1%.

The CDR3 contains 12 residues. Trimming removed 6 bases from V and 8 bases from J; junction bases left unmatched: 6. Naive CD8 populations comprised CD45RO-negative cells positively selected for CCR7, excluding terminally differentiated effector memory CD45RA+ cells. Donors had no recently reported acute infections or vaccinations and were HIV-negative. For each subset, genomic DNA was distributed in equal portions over several immunoSEQ plates. In the study's own analysis: There were no quality scores in the junction-only immunoSEQ sequences, so filtering differed. The protocol was immunoSEQ multiplex PCR, while the TCRdb copy is restricted to in-frame clones and leaves out a portion. D and trimming were read from the DNA, whereas the V and J calls and clone size are those reported in that table. The repertoire holds roughly 2,000,000 clones, 93% seen once, with less than 2% in the top ten.

Source material: naive CD8+ T cells from PBMCs. The sequence derives from a man in his late teens or twenties in good health. Some clones in this sample may be carry-over from other donors' samples. The chain uses TRBV23-1 and TRBJ2-5; TRBD2 matches at 7 bases. Being an ORF, TRBV23-1 has a function that is uncertain. The CDR3 DNA sequence: TGCGCCAGCAGGCGAGCGGGGTTTACCCAGTACTTC. Its translation: CASRRAGFTQYF.